The entry below gives a single T cell receptor beta chain sequence along with its context. The target antigen is unknown. Some clones are missing from TCRdb's copy, which holds only in-frame ones; the method was immunoSEQ multiplex PCR. The sample includes some 350,000 clones, about nine tenths seen only once; the top ten take around 5.5%. These data belong to a study of Ad26.COV2.S vaccination and SARS-CoV-2 variants. Study in general: Ad26.COV2.S, an intramuscular injection, was given once or twice 56 days apart. Notes on the study in general: There was a possibility that the TCR breadth and depth analyses underestimated total T cell responses.

Documented treatment: 15 to 20 received Ad26.COV2.S at low or high dose, single or two shots; about 5 received placebo; per-sample allocation not given. At day 63 after the first vaccine or placebo injection, samples were drawn. The sample came from a Boston adult aged 18-55 years. An Ad26 vector expressing Wuhan-strain SARS-CoV-2 spike served as the vaccine. Trimming pared 0 bases from V and 4 bases from J, leaving 11 bases between. CDR3 size: 15 residues. Germline lookup yields CDR1 SGHNT and CDR2 YYREEE (reference sequence). The specimen comprised peripheral blood, sampled in a trial of Ad26.COV2.S vaccine versus placebo. This chain uses TRBV5-4 with TRBJ1-5; unclear D gene. This TCR was sampled from a person aged 18 to 59 who received the Ad26.COV2.S COVID-19 vaccine or a placebo. The CDR3 region has the DNA TGTGCCAGCAGCTTGGATATAGGGCTGAATCAGCCCCAGCATTTT. It encodes CASSLDIGLNQPQHF.